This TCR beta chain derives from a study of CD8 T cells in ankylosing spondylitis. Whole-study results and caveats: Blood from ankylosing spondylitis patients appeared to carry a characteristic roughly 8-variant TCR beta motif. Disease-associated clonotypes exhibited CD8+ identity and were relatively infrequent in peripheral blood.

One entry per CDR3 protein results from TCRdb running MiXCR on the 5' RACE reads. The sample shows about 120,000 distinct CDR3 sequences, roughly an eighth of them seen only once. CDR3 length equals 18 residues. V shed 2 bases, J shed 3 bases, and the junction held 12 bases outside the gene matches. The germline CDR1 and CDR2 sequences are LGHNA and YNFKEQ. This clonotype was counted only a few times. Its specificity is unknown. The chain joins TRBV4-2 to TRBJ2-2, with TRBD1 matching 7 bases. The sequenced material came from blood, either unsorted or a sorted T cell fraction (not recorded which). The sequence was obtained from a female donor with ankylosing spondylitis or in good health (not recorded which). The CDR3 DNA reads TGTGCCAGCAGCCAACCCGTGACAGGGTGGACGTACACCGGGGAGCTGTTTTTT. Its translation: CASSQPVTGWTYTGELFF.